The sequence of this T cell receptor (beta chain) was determined in a study of T cell responses to AZD1222 COVID-19 vaccine. Data came from immunoSEQ multiplex PCR; TCRdb stores just in-frame clones and leaves some out. The sample shows about 90,000 clones, under 95% of them seen only once. Whole-study findings and limits: White British ancestry dominated among donors, who included more females, and clonal diversity was possibly underestimated. With two AZD1222 doses given, Spike-specific TCR breadth and depth both rose. Vaccine-associated CD4 TCRs spanned spike, dominant at 160-218 and 743-854.

As to this clone: Its target is not known.

V lost 3 bases, J lost 6 bases, and 7 bases stayed unmatched. Looked up from germline, CDR1 is LNHDA and CDR2 is SQIVND (reference sequence). This CDR3 has 15 residues. The chain recombines TRBV19 with TRBJ2-1, with 8 nucleotides matching TRBD2. This sample comprised peripheral blood, obtained on day 0 of MenACWY control vaccination. This TCR was recovered from an adult in good health. CDR3 region: CASSIGRGGSNEQFF. The CDR3 coding sequence is TGTGCCAGTAGTATCGGACGCGGGGGGTCCAATGAGCAGTTCTTC.